This TCR beta chain was sequenced in a study of blood T cell repertoires in COVID-19. The wider study: Samples representing acute and convalescent COVID-19 were sourced from the United States, Italy and Spain.

There are 15 residues in the CDR3. The germline V gene encodes CDR1 MRHNA and CDR2 SNTAGT. V lost 6 bases and J 0 bases, leaving 9 bases between the germline ends. In the source study's methods: Amplification of reference gene primers was used by the study to estimate nucleated cell counts. Repertoires were generated with immunoSEQ multiplex PCR, while TCRdb's copy carries only in-frame clones and drops some. Clone size and the V and J calls come from that table; the DNA yielded D and trimming. The sample carries some 150,000 clones, over 75% recorded once. Cohorts were based on clinical histories the participants reported.

The receptor was derived from a woman between 25 and 40 years old with acute COVID-19. The chain uses TRBV6-4 and TRBJ2-6, with D maybe TRBD1 (6 bases). Material: PBMCs or T cells enriched from blood (not recorded which). CDR3 nucleotides: TGTGCCAGCAGCGTACAGGGCTCTGGGGCCAACGTCCTGACTTTC. It codes for CASSVQGSGANVLTF.